Following are 6 T cell receptor beta chains from one sample sequenced in a study of OX40 agonist ivuxolimab in advanced cancers. Library creation used the immunoSEQ multiplex PCR assay. TCRdb re-hosts the immuneACCESS table, in-frame sequences only. Its copies lack some clones; in the studies checked, an unresolved V gene accounts for under half of them, and the cause for the rest is not known. The sample data list 74,000 or so clones, and about 92% of these were observed just once. Jointly, the top ten make up 13% to 15% of the sample. Source: CD4+ or CD8+ T cells sorted from blood, taken in a trial of the OX40 agonist ivuxolimab. Receptor source: an adult with an advanced solid tumor such as melanoma, head and neck, liver or kidney cancer.

The J gene is TRBJ2-3, the V gene TRBV12-5, with D unclear. V lost 0 bases and J 4 bases, leaving 14 bases between the germline ends. Germline V gene lookup returns CDR1 LGHNT and CDR2 FRNRAP. The CDR3 has 16 residues. DNA of the CDR3: TGTGCTAGTGGTTTGGTACCTCGTGTCTCGCCAGATACGCAGTATTTT. Its translation: CASGLVPRVSPDTQYF.

The chain couples TRBV28 to TRBJ1-2, with a weak D call TRBD1 (5 bases). In germline, CDR1 is MDHEN, CDR2 SYDVKM. The CDR3 sequence is 14 residues long. Trimming left V 8 bases short and J 0 bases short, with 13 bases between. CDR3 nucleotides: TGTGCCAGCGTGGAGAGGGGTCCTAACTATGGCTACACCTTC. This codes for CASVERGPNYGYTF.

The chain employs TRBV6-6 and TRBJ2-1, with a tentative D call TRBD1 (6 bases). The ends were cut back, 5 bases at V and 8 bases at J, with 16 bases in the middle. The CDR3 runs to 14 residues. CDR1 and CDR2 (germline): MNHNY, SVGAGI (reference sequence). CDR3 coding DNA: TGTGCCAGCAGTCAGGGGATTTCAGGCCATGAGCAGTTCTTC. Protein product: CASSQGISGHEQFF.

The chain carries TRBV2 and TRBJ2-2, with D perhaps TRBD1 (6 bases). Germline assignment: CDR1 SNHLY and CDR2 FYNNEI. The CDR3 is 16 residues long. Trimming removed 0 bases at V and 4 bases at J, with 12 bases between. CDR3 nucleotide sequence: TGTGCCAGCAGTGAAGCCGACAGGCGCGTCACCGGGGAGCTGTTTTTT. Translation gives CASSEADRRVTGELFF.

This clone was seen just once. Other DNA sequences in the same sample also yield this CDR3. This chain's CDR3 is CASSLGGSSYEQYF. The CDR3 DNA reads as TGTGCCAGCAGCCTTGGCGGGAGCTCCTACGAGCAGTACTTC. The V call is TRBV5-6, the J call TRBJ2-7; 7 bases agree with TRBD2. Germline CDR1 and CDR2: SGHDT and YYEEEE. CDR3 length: 14 residues. The trim removed 4 bases at V and 0 bases at J, leaving 4 bases unmatched.

The rearrangement joins TRBV19 to TRBJ2-2, with a tentative D call TRBD2 (5 bases). Germline V gives CDR1 LNHDA, CDR2 SQIVND (reference sequence). The CDR3 runs 19 residues. The V and J ends lost 5 bases and 0 bases respectively, with 22 bases between them. The CDR3 sequence: CASSPRGVLATANTGELFF. The CDR3 DNA is TGTGCCAGTAGTCCCCGTGGGGTCCTAGCCACCGCGAACACCGGGGAGCTGTTTTTT.